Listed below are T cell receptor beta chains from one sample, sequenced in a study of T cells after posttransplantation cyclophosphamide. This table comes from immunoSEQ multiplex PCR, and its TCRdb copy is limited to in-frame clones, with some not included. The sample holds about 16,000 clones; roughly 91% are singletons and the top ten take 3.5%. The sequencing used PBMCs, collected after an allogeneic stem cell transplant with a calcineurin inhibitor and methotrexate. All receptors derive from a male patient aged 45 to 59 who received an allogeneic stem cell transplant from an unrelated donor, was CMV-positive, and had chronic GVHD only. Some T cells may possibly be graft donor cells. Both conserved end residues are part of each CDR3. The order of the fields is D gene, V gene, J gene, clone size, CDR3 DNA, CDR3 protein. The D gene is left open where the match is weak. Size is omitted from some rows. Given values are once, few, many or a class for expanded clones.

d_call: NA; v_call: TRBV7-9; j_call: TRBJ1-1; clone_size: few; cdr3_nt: TGTGCCAGCAGCGCTACAGGGAACACTGAAGCTTTCTTT; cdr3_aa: CASSATGNTEAFF
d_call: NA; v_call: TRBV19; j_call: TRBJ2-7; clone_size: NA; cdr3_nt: TGTGCCAGTAGTATGACGGCGGAGTCCTACGAGCAGTACTTC; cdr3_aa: CASSMTAESYEQYF
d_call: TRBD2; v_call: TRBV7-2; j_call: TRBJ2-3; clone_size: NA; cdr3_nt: TGTGCCAGCAGCTTAGGCAGCGGGAGGGCGCGGGAAGATACGCAGTATTTT; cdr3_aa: CASSLGSGRAREDTQYF
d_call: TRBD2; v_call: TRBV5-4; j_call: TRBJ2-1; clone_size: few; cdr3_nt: TGTGCCAGCACCAATCAGTTGACTAGCGGGGCCTCTCTGTTCTTC; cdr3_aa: CASTNQLTSGASLFF
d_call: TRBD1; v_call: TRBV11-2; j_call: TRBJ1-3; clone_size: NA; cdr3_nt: TGTGCCAGCAGCTTTGACAGGGGCTCTGGAAACACCATATATTTT; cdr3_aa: CASSFDRGSGNTIYF
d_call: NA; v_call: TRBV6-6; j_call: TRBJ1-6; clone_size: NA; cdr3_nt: TGTGCCTCGGGAAGCGCCGAGTCACCCCTCCACTTT; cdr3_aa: CASGSAESPLHF
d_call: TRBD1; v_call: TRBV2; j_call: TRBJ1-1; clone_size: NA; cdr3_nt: TGTGCCAGCAGTGCATTAGGACAGGGGGCCACTGAAGCTTTCTTT; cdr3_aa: CASSALGQGATEAFF
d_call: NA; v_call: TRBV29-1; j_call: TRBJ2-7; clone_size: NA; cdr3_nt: TGCAGCGTGAGGCTGGACTACGAGCAGTACTTC; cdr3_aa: CSVRLDYEQYF
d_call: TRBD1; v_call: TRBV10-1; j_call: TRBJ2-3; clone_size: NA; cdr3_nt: TGCGCCAGCAGTGAGACAGGGGGGGATACGCAGTATTTT; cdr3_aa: CASSETGGDTQYF
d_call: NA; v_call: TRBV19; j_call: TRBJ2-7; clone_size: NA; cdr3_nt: TGTGCCAGTAGGACCGGGGAAGAGCAGTACTTC; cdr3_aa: CASRTGEEQYF
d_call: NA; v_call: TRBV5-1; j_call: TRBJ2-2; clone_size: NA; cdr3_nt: TGCGCCAGCAGTCCACAGGGATTTCCCACCGGGGAGCTGTTTTTT; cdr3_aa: CASSPQGFPTGELFF
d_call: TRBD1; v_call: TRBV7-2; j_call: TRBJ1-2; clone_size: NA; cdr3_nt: TGTGCCAGCAGCTCTTGGACAGGGCGCGTTGGCTACACCTTC; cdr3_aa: CASSSWTGRVGYTF
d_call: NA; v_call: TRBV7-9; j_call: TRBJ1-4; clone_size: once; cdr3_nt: TGTGCCAGCAGCCCCGGGGCAGGGGCGTCATGGTTTAATGAAAAACTGTTTTTT; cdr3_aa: CASSPGAGASWFNEKLFF
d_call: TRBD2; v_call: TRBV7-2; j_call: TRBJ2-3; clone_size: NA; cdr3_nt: TGTGCCAGCAGCTCCGGACTAGCGGGAGTGGATACGCAGTATTTT; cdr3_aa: CASSSGLAGVDTQYF
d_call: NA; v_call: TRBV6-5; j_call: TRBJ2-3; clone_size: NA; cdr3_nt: TGTGCCAGCAGTTACGGGGCGGGAACAGATACGCAGTATTTT; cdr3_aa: CASSYGAGTDTQYF
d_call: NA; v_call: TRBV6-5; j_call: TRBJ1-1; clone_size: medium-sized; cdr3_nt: TGTGCCAGCAGTCCCGGAAGAGGGAACACTGAAGCTTTCTTT; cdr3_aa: CASSPGRGNTEAFF
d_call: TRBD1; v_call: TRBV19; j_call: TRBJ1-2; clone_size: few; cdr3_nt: TGTGCCAGTAGTATTGACAGGGCCCTCCATGGCTACACCTTC; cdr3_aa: CASSIDRALHGYTF
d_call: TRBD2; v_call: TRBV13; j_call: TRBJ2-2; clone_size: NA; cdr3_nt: TGTGCCAGCAGCTGGACTAGCGGGGGGGTCACCGGGGAGCTGTTTTTT; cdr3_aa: CASSWTSGGVTGELFF
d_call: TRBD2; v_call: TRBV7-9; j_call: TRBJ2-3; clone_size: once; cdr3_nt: TGTGCCAGCAGCTTCACCACTAGCGGGAGGGAAGATACGCAGTATTTT; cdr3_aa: CASSFTTSGREDTQYF
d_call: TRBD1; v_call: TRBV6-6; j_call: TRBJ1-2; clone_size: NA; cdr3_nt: TGTGCCAGCAGTTACTCGAAAGGCAGGGGGCGAGCTACCTTC; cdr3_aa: CASSYSKGRGRATF
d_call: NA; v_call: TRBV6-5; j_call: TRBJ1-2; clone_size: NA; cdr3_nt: TGTGCCAGCAGTTACTCAGAGAGCTTCTATGGCTACACCTTC; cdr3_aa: CASSYSESFYGYTF
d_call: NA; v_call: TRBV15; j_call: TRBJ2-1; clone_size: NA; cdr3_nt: TGTGCCACCAGCAGACCGATTTTAGATGAGCAGTTCTTC; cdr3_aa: CATSRPILDEQFF
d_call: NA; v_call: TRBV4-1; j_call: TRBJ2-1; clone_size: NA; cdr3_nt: TGCGCCAGCAGCCCGCAAGCCACCGACAATGAGCAGTTCTTC; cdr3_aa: CASSPQATDNEQFF
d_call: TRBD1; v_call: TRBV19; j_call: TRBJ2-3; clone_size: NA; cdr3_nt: TGTGCCAGTAGTAAAGGGGGCAGCCCCGGCACAGATACGCAGTATTTT; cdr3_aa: CASSKGGSPGTDTQYF
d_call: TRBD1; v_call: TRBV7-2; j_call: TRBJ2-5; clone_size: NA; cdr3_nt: TGTGCCAGCAGCTTTCACACAGGGGGCTGGGAGACCCAGTACTTC; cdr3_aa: CASSFHTGGWETQYF
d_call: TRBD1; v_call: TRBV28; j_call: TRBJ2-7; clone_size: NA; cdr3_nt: TGTGCCAGCAGTCCCCAACAGGGGCAGGGCTCCTACGAGCAGTACTTC; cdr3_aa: CASSPQQGQGSYEQYF
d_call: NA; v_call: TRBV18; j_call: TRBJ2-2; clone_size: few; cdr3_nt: TGTGCCAGCTCACCGGGACTGAACACCGGGGAGCTGTTTTTT; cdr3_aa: CASSPGLNTGELFF
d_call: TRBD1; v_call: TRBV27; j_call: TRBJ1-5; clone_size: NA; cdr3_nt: TGTGCCAGCAGTTTATACAGGGGGGACAATCAGCCCCAGCATTTT; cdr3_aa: CASSLYRGDNQPQHF
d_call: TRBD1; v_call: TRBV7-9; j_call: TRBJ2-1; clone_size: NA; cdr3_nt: TGTGCCAGCAGCTTAGCCCGGACAGGGGGGCCCTACAATGAGCAGTTCTTC; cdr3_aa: CASSLARTGGPYNEQFF
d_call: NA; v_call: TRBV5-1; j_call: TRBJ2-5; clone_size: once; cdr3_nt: TGCGCCAGCAGCCAGCAGGGACAAGAGACCCAGTACTTC; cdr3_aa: CASSQQGQETQYF
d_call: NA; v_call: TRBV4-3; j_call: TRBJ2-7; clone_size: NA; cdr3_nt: TGCGCCAGCAGCCAAGTCCGGGACATCTCCTACGAGCAGTACTTC; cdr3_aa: CASSQVRDISYEQYF
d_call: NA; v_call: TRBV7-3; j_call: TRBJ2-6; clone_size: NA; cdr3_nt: TGTGCCAGCAGCTTAATAGGGCCGCCTAGGGGGGGGTTCGGGGCCAACGTCCTGACTTTC; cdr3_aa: CASSLIGPPRGGFGANVLTF
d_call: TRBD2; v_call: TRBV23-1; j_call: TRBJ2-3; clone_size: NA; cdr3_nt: TGCGCCAGCAGTCGGGCTAGCGGATTTACAGATACGCAGTATTTT; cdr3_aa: CASSRASGFTDTQYF
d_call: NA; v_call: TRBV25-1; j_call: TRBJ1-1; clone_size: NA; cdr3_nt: TGTGCCAGCAGTGAATGGAGCGACACTGAAGCTTTCTTT; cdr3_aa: CASSEWSDTEAFF
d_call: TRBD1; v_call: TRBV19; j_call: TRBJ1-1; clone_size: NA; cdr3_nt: TGTGCCAGTAGTATTGGGACAGTGAACACTGAAGCTTTCTTT; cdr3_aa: CASSIGTVNTEAFF
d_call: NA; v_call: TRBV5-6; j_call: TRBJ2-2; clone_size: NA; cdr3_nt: TGTGCCAGCAGCCGGGACAATACCGGGGAGCTGTTTTTT; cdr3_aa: CASSRDNTGELFF
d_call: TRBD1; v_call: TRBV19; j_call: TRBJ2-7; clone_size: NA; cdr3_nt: TGTGCCAGTAGTGGACAGGGTTGGTACGAGCAGTACTTC; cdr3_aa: CASSGQGWYEQYF
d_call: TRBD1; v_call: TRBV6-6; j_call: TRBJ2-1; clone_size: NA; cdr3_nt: TGTGCCAGCAGTCCGACAGGGACGTCCTACAATGAGCAGTTCTTC; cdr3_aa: CASSPTGTSYNEQFF
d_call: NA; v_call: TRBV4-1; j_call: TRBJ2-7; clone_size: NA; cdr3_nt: TGCGCCAGCAGCCAAGAGAGGGGGGGGGTCGGAATGGGCGAGCAGTACTTC; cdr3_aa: CASSQERGGVGMGEQYF
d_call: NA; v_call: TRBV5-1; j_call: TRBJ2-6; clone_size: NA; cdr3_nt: TGCGTCAGCAGCTTAGGAGTCTCTGGGGCCAACGTCCTGACTTTC; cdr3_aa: CVSSLGVSGANVLTF
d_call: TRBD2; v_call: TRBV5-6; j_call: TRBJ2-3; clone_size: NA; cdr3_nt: TGTGCCAGCAGCTTGGTGGCTAGCGGAGACACAGATACGCAGTATTTT; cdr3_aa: CASSLVASGDTDTQYF
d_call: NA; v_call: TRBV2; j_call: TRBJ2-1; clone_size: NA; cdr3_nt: TGTGCCAGCAGTGTCGGACTATCCGAGCAGTTCTTC; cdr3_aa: CASSVGLSEQFF
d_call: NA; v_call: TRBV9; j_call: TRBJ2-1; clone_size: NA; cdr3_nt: TGTGCCAGCAGCGTGCTGGAGGACAATGAGCAGTTCTTC; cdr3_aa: CASSVLEDNEQFF
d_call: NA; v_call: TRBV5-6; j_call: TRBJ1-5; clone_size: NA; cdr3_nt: TGTGCCAGCAGCTTGAGAGGGCATTATCAGCCCCAGCATTTT; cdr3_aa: CASSLRGHYQPQHF
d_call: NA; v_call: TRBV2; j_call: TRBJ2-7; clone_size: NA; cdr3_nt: TGTGCCAGCAGTGAAATCAGTTACGAGCAGTACTTC; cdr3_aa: CASSEISYEQYF
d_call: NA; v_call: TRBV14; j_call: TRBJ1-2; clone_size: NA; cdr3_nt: TGTGCCAGCAGCCAAGGCGCACATGGCTACACCTTC; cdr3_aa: CASSQGAHGYTF
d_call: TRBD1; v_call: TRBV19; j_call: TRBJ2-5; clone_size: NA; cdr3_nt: TGTGCCAGTAGTACGATGGGGACAGGGGTCGCAAAGACCCAGTACTTC; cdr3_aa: CASSTMGTGVAKTQYF
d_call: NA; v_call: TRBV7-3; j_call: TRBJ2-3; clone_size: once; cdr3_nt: TGTGCCAGCAGCCGCCGCGGCTTCGGAGATACGCAGTATTTT; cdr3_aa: CASSRRGFGDTQYF
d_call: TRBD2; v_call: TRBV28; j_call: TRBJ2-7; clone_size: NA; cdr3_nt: TGTGCCAGCTCAGTTAGCGGGAGCAACGAGCAGTACTTC; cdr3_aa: CASSVSGSNEQYF
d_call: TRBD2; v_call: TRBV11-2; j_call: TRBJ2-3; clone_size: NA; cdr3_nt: TGTGCCAGCAGCTTAGCTCCGCGGGGGGGCCCAGATACGCAGTATTTT; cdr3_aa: CASSLAPRGGPDTQYF
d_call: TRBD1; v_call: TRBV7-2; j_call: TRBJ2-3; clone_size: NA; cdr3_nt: TGTGCCAGCAGCTTCGGACAGGGGGACTTAGATACGCAGTATTTT; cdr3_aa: CASSFGQGDLDTQYF
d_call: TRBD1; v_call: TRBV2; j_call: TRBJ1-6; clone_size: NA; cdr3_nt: TGTGCCAGCAGTGCAGCGCCGGGACAGAATTCACCCCTCCACTTT; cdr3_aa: CASSAAPGQNSPLHF
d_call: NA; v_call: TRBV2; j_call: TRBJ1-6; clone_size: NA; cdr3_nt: TGTGCCAGAGCCGGGGTAGGTTCACCCCTCCACTTT; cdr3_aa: CARAGVGSPLHF